The clone carrying this T cell receptor beta chain was recorded many times. The antigen is unknown. This sample was taken from a study of regulatory T cells in long-lasting Graves disease. Study observations and caveats: Rather than thyroid tissue, only peripheral blood underwent study.

Construction of the TCR beta libraries employed iRepertoire HTBI primers in conjunction with Arm-PCR of CDR3 regions. TCRdb re-derived calls from the multiplex PCR reads in MiXCR, one entry per CDR3 protein. Of about 620,000 distinct CDR3 sequences in the sample, roughly 15% are singletons; the top ten hold around a sixth. Time point defined: newly diagnosed GD, antithyroid drugs for less than 3 months. From PBMCs, RNA was extracted and then used to make the TCR library. Between the trimmed V and J ends, which lost 8 bases and 0 bases, there was a span of 8 bases. The germline V gene encodes CDR1 SGHAT and CDR2 FQNNGV. The CDR3 consists of 13 residues. These data were also reused for a study on T cells in Graves' hyperthyroidism and ophthalmopathy. As reported in that work: No progression to ophthalmopathy during 18 months of follow-up defined stable disease. Exclusions: uncontrolled infection, other autoimmune disease, pregnancy, lactation.

This TCR was sampled from a woman in her twenties or thirties with Graves disease. The chain couples TRBV11-2 to TRBJ2-1; unclear D gene. This material consisted of peripheral blood mononuclear cells (PBMCs), taken at new diagnosis, from a patient treated with antithyroid drugs. CDR3 sequence (DNA): TGTGCCAGCTTTCGACTCTCCTACAATGAGCAGTTCTTC. It specifies CASFRLSYNEQFF.